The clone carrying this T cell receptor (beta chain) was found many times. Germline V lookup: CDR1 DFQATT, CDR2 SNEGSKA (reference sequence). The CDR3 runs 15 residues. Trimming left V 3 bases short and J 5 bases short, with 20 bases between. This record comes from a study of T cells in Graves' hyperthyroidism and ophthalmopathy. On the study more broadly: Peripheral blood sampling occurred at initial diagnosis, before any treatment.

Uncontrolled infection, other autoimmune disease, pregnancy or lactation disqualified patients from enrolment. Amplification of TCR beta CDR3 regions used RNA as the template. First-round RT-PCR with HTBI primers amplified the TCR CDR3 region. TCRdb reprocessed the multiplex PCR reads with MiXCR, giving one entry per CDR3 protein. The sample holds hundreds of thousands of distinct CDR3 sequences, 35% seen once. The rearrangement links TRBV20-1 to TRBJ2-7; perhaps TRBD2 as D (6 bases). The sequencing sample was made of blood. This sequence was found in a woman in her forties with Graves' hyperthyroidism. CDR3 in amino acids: CSASFFGSLSHEQYF. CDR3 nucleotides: TGCAGTGCTAGTTTCTTCGGGAGTCTGTCTCACGAGCAGTACTTC.